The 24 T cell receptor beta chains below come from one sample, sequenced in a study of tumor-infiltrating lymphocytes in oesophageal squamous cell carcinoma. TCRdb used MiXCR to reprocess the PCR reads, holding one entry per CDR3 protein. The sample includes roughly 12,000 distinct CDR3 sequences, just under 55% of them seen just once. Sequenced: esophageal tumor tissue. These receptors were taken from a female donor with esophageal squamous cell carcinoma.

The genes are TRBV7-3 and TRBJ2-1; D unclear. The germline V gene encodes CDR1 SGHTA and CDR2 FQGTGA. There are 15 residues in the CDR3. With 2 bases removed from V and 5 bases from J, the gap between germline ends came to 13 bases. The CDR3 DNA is TGTGCCAGCAGCTTAGCCCAGGCCCTCGACAATGAGCAGTTCTTC. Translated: CASSLAQALDNEQFF.

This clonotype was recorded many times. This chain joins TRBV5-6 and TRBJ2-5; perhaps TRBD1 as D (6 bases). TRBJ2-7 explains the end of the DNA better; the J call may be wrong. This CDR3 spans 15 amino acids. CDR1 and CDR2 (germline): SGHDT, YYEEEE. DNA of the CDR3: TGTGCCAGCAGCTTTGGGGTTGGACAGAGCTACGAGCAGTACTTC. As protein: CASSFGVGQSYEQYF.

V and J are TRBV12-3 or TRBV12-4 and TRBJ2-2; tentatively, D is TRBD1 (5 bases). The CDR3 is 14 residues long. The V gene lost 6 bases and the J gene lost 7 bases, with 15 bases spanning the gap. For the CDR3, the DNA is TGTGCCAGCAGCAGGGCAGACTTAGACGGGGAGCTGTTTTTT. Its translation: CASSRADLDGELFF.

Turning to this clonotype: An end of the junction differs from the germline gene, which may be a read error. The CDR3 loop reads CASSLGQGQQETQYF. The CDR3, as DNA: TGTGCTAGCAGCTTAGGACAGGGGCAACAAGAGACCCAGTACTTC. The chain is built from TRBV7-6 and TRBJ2-5, with TRBD1 matching 9 bases. The germline V gene has CDR1 SGHVS and CDR2 FNYEAQ. This CDR3 is 15 amino acids long.

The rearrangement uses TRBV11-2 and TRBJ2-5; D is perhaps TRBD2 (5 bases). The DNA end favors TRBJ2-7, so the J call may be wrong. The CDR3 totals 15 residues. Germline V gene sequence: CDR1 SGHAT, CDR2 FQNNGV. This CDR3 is CASSPARAPGYEQYF. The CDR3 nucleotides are TGTGCCAGCAGCCCAGCGCGGGCCCCGGGCTACGAGCAGTACTTC.

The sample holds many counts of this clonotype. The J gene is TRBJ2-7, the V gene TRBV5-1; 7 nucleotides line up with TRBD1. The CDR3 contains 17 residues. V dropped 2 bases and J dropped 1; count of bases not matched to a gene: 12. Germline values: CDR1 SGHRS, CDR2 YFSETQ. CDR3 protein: CASSFSLGTALSYEQYF. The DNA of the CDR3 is TGCGCCAGCAGCTTCTCGTTAGGGACAGCCTTATCCTACGAGCAGTACTTC.

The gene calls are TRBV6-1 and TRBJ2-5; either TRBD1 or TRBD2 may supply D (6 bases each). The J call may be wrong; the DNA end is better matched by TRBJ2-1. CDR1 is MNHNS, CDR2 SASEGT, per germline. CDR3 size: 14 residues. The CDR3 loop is CASSFGGLSYEQFF. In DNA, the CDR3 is TGTGCCAGCAGTTTTGGGGGGCTCTCCTACGAGCAGTTCTTC.

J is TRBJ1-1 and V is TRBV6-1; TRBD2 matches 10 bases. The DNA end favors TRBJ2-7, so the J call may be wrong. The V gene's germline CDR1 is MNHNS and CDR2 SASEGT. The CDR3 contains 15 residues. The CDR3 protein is CASSGASGSGYEQYF. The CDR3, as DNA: TGTGCCAGCAGTGGAGCTAGCGGGAGTGGATACGAGCAGTACTTC.

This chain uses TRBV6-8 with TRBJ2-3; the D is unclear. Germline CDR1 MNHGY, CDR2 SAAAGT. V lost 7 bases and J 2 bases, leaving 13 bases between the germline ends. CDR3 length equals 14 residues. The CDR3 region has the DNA TGTGCCAGCATGAGTCTAGGGCCCACAGATACGCAGTATTTT. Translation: CASMSLGPTDTQYF.

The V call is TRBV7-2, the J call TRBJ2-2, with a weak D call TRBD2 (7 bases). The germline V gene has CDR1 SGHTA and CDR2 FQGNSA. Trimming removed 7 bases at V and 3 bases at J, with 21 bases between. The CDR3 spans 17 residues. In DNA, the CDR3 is TGTGCCAGCAACGAATGGGGGGGGGCGCGCCACACCGGGGAGCTGTTTTTT. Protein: CASNEWGGARHTGELFF.

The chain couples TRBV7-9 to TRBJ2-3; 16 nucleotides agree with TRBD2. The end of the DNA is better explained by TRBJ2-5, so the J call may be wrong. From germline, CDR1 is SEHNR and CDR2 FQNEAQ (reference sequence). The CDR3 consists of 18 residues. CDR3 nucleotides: TGTGCCAGCAGCTTAGGAACGGGACTAGCGGGAGGGAGGGAGACCCAGTACTTC. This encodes CASSLGTGLAGGRETQYF.

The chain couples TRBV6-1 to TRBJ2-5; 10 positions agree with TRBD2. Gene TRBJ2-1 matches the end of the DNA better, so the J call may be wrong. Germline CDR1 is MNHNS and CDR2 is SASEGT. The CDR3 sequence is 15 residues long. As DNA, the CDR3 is TGTGCCAGCAGACGGTCTAGCGGGAGTTTCAGTGAGCAGTTCTTC. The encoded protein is CASRRSSGSFSEQFF.

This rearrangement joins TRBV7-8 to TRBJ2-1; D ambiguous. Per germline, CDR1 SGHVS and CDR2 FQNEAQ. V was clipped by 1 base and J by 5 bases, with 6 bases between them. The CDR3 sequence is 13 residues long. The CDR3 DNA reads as TGTGCCAGCAGCTTAGACGCAAACAATGAGCAGTTCTTC. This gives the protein CASSLDANNEQFF.

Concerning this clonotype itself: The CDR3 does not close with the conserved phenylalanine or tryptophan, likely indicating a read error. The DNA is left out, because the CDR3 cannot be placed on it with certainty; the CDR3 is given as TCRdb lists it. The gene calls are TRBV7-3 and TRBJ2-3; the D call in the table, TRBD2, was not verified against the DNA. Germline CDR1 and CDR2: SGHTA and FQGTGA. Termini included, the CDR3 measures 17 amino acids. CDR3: CASSLTSQGYNEQFFGP.

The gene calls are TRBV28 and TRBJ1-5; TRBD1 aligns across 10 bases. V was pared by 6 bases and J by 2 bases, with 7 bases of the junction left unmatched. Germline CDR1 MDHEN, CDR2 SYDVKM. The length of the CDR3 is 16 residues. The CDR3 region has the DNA TGTGCCAGCAGGGGTACCGGGACAGGGGGCAATCAGCCCCAGCATTTT. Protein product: CASRGTGTGGNQPQHF.

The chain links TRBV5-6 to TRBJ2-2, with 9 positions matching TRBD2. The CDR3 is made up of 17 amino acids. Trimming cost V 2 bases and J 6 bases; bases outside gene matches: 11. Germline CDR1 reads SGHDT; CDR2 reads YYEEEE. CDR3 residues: CASSFGFSGSSAGELFF. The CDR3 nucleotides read TGTGCCAGCAGCTTTGGGTTTAGCGGGAGTTCGGCCGGGGAGCTGTTTTTT.

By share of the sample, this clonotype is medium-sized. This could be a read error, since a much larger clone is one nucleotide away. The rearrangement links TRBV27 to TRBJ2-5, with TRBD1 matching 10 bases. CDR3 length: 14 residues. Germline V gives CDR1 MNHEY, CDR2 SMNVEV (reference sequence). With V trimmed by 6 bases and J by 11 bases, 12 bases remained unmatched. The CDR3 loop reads CASRSGTGVNEQYF. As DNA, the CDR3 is TGTGCCAGCAGAAGTGGGACAGGGGTGAATGAGCAGTACTTC.

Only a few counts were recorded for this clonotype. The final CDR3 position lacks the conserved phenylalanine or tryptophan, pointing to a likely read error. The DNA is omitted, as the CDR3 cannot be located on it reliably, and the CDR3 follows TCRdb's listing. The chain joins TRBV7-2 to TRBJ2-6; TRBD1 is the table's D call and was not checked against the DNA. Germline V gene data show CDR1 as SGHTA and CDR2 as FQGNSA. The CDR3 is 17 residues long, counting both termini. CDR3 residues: CASSLRTGRNDEQFFGA.

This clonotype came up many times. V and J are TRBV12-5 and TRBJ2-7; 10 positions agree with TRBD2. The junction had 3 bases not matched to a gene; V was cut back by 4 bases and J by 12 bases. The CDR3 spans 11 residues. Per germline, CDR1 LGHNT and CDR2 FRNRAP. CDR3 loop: CASGSSGGAYF. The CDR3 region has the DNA TGTGCTAGTGGTTCAAGCGGGGGGGCGTACTTC.

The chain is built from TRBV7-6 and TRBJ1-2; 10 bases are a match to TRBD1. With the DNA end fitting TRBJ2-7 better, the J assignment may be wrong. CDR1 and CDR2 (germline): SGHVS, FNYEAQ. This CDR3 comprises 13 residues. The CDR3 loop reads CASSLGTGGEQYF. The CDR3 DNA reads TGTGCCAGCAGCTTAGGGACAGGGGGCGAGCAGTACTTC.

The CDR3 DNA follows: TGTGCCAGCTTGGACTACAATGAGCAGTTCTTC. Its protein is CASLDYNEQFF. The chain couples TRBV5-3 to TRBJ2-1; D not certain. TRBV5-3 qualifies as an ORF whose function is uncertain. V was shortened by 8 bases and J by 3 bases, with 6 bases between the two germline ends. The CDR3 loop spans 11 amino acids.

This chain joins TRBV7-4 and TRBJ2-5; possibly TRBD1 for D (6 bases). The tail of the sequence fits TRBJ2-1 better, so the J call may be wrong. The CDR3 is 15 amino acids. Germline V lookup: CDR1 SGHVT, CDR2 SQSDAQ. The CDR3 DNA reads TGTGCCAGCAGCCGGACAGAACTGAATTACAATGAGCAGTTCTTC. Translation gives CASSRTELNYNEQFF.

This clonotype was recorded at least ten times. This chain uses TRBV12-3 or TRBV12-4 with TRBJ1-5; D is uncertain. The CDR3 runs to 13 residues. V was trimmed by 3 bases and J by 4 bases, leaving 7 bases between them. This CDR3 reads CASSLGKNQPQHF. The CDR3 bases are TGTGCCAGCAGTTTGGGGAAAAATCAGCCCCAGCATTTT.

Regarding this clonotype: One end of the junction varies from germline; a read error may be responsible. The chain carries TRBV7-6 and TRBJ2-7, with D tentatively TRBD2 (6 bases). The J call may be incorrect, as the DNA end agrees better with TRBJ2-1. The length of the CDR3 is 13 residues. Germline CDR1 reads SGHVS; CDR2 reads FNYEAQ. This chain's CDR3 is CASSAGTYNEQFF. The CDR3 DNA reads TGTGCTAGCAGCGCCGGGACTTACAATGAGCAGTTCTTC.